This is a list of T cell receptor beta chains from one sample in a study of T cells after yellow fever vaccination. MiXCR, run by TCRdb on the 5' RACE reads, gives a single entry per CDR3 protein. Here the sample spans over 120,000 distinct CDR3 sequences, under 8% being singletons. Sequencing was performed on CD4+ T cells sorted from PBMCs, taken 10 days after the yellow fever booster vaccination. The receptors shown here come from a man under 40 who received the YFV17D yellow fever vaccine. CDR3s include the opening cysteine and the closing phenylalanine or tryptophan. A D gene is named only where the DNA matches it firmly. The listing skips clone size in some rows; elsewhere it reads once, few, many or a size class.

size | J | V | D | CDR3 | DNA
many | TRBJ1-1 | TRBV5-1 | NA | CASSLDSGTEAFF | TGCGCCAGCAGCTTGGACTCTGGCACTGAAGCTTTCTTT
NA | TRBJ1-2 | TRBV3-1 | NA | CATSQEFFTGHGYTF | TGTGCCACCAGCCAAGAATTCTTTACAGGGCATGGCTACACCTTC
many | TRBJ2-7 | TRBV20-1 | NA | CSASELARHGGYF | TGCAGTGCTAGTGAATTAGCCCGACACGGGGGGTACTTC
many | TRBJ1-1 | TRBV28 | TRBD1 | CASSIQGAGNTEAFF | TGTGCCAGCAGTATACAGGGGGCCGGGAACACTGAAGCTTTCTTT
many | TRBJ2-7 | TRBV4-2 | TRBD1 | CASSQGDRGYEQYF | TGTGCCAGCAGCCAAGGGGACAGGGGCTACGAGCAGTACTTC
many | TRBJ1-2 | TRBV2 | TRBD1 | CASRDRAGYGYTF | TGTGCCAGCAGGGACAGGGCAGGGTATGGCTACACCTTC
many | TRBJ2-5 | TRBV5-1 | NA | CASTLWLGVGQETQYF | TGCGCCAGCACCTTATGGCTCGGGGTCGGCCAAGAGACCCAGTACTTC
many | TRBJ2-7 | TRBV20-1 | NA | CSARWAGKSYEQYF | TGCAGTGCTAGATGGGCAGGTAAATCCTACGAGCAGTACTTC
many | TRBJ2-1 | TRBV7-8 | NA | CASSLGSLTMATLEQFF | TGTGCCAGCAGCTTAGGATCCCTCACCATGGCCACCCTTGAGCAGTTCTTC
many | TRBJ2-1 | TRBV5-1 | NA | CASSGPSYNEQFF | TGCGCCAGCAGCGGGCCGTCCTACAATGAGCAGTTCTTC
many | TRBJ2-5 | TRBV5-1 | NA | CASSWRGSGETQYF | TGCGCCAGCAGCTGGAGGGGGTCGGGGGAGACCCAGTACTTC
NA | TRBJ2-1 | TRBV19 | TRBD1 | CASTRTGTGTYNEQFF | TGTGCCAGTACGAGAACGGGGACAGGTACCTACAATGAGCAGTTCTTC
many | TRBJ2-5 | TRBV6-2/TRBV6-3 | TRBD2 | CASTRVAGVETQYF | TGTGCCAGCACCCGAGTGGCGGGAGTGGAGACCCAGTACTTC
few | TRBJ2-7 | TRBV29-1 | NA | CSAGDHHYEQYF | TGCAGCGCCGGAGACCACCACTACGAGCAGTACTTC
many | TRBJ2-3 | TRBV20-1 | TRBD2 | CSAQVPSGGINTQYF | TGCAGTGCGCAAGTCCCTAGCGGGGGAATCAATACGCAGTATTTT
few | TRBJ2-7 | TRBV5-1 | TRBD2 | CASRSPTGLADGEQYF | TGCGCCAGCCGCTCCCCGACGGGACTAGCGGACGGGGAGCAGTACTTC
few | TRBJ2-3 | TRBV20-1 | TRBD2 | CSASPRLAGGTDTQYF | TGCAGTGCTTCCCCCCGTCTAGCGGGAGGAACAGATACGCAGTATTTT
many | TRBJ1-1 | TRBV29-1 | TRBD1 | CSLMTGTNTEAFF | TGCAGCCTCATGACAGGGACCAACACTGAAGCTTTCTTT
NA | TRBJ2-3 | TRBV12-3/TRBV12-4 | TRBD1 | CASSSSPPGRDRGSDTQYF | TGTGCCAGCAGTTCGTCTCCCCCAGGCCGGGACAGGGGTTCAGATACGCAGTATTTT
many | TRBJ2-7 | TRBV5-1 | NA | CASSLLTGDAYEQYF | TGCGCCAGCAGCTTGTTGACAGGAGATGCCTACGAGCAGTACTTC
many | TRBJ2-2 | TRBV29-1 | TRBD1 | CSSTQDRGPGELFF | TGCAGCTCAACTCAGGACAGGGGGCCCGGGGAGCTGTTTTTT
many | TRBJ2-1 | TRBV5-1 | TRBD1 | CASSKPGQVYNEQFF | TGCGCCAGCAGCAAACCGGGACAGGTATACAATGAGCAGTTCTTC
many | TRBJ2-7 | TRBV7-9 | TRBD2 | CASSRIAGAGSYEQYF | TGTGCCAGCAGCCGTATAGCGGGGGCCGGATCCTACGAGCAGTACTTC
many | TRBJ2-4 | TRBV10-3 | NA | CAISESGPVAKNIQYF | TGTGCCATCAGTGAGTCGGGACCAGTAGCCAAAAACATTCAGTACTTC
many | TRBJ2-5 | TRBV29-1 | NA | CSVGNQETQYF | TGCAGCGTAGGGAACCAAGAGACCCAGTACTTC
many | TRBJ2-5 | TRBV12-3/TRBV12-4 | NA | CASRSQLETQYF | TGTGCCAGCAGATCTCAGCTAGAGACCCAGTACTTC
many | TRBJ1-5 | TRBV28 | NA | CASSQWDKHNQPQHF | TGTGCCAGCAGTCAATGGGACAAACACAATCAGCCCCAGCATTTT
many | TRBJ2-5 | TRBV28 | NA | CAVRRPQETQYF | TGTGCCGTCCGAAGGCCGCAAGAGACCCAGTACTTC
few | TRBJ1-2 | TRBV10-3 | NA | CAIRDLDHPYGYTF | TGTGCCATCAGGGACCTGGACCATCCCTATGGCTACACCTTC
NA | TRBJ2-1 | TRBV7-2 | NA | CASSFNRDEQFF | TGTGCCAGCAGCTTTAATAGAGATGAGCAGTTCTTC
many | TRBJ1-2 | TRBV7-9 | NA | CASSPGEKGFGYTF | TGTGCCAGCAGCCCCGGGGAGAAGGGGTTTGGCTACACCTTC
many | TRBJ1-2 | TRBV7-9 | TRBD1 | CASSPPSGQGLYGYTF | TGTGCCAGCAGCCCCCCCTCGGGACAGGGGCTCTATGGCTACACCTTC
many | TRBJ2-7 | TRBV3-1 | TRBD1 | CASSYLDRVYEQYF | TGTGCCAGCAGCTACCTGGACAGGGTGTACGAGCAGTACTTC
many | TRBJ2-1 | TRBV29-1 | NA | CSVEGLRNEQFF | TGCAGCGTTGAAGGACTGCGCAATGAGCAGTTCTTC
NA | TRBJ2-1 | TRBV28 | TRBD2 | CASSFLTSGRGGFNEQFF | TGTGCCAGCAGTTTCCTGACTAGCGGCAGAGGAGGGTTCAATGAGCAGTTCTTC
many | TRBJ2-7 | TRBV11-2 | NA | CASSLVGTLYEQYF | TGTGCCAGCAGCTTAGTCGGGACACTCTACGAGCAGTACTTC
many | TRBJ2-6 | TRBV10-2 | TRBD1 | CATLQGALGANVLTF | TGCGCCACCCTACAGGGGGCGTTGGGGGCCAACGTCCTGACTTTC
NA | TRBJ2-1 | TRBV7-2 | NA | CASSRVTTEEQFF | TGTGCCAGCAGCAGAGTGACTACCGAGGAGCAGTTCTTC
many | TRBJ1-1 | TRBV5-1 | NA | CASSEGGFTEAFF | TGCGCCAGCAGCGAAGGAGGGTTCACTGAAGCTTTCTTT
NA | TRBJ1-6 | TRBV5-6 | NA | CASSWVNNSPLHF | TGTGCCAGCAGCTGGGTGAATAATTCACCCCTCCACTTT
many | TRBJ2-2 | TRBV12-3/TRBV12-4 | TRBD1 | CASSSPDRGRDTGELFF | TGTGCCAGCAGTTCGCCCGACAGGGGGCGGGACACCGGGGAGCTGTTTTTT
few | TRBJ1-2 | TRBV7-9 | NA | CASSLVVMRLPGGYTF | TGTGCCAGCAGCTTAGTCGTCATGAGACTCCCCGGTGGCTACACCTTC
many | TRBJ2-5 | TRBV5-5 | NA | CASSSGTLSETQYF | TGTGCCAGCAGCTCCGGGACACTCTCAGAGACCCAGTACTTC
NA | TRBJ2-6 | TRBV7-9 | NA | CASTTFSGANVLTF | TGTGCCAGCACCACATTTTCTGGGGCCAACGTCCTGACTTTC
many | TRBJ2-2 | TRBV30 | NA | CAWSRNWGGTGELFF | TGTGCCTGGAGCCGAAATTGGGGAGGCACCGGGGAGCTGTTTTTT
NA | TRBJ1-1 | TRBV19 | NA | CASSNREGLGAFF | TGTGCCAGTAGTAACCGGGAGGGGCTAGGCGCTTTCTTT
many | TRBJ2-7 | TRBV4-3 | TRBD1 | CASSQEPRGPYEQYF | TGCGCCAGCAGCCAAGAGCCGAGGGGGCCCTACGAGCAGTACTTC
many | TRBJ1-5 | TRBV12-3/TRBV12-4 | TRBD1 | CASKRDRGKTPQHF | TGTGCCAGCAAGAGAGACAGGGGAAAGACGCCCCAGCATTTT
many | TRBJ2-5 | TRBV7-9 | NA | CASSARLVGYQETQYF | TGTGCCAGCAGCGCACGACTAGTTGGGTACCAAGAGACCCAGTACTTC
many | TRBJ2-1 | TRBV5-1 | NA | CASSLTGRRDNEQFF | TGCGCCAGCAGCTTGACGGGACGGCGCGACAATGAGCAGTTCTTC
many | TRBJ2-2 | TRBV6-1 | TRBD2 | CASSQSGRENTGELFF | TGTGCCAGCAGTCAGAGCGGGAGGGAGAACACCGGGGAGCTGTTTTTT
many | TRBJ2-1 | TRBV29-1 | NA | CSVDRRYNEQFF | TGCAGCGTCGATAGACGTTACAATGAGCAGTTCTTC
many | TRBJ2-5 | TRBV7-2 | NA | CASSRGQQETQYF | TGTGCCAGCAGTCGGGGACAACAAGAGACCCAGTACTTC
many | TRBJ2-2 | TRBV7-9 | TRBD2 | CASSPRLAGSTGELFF | TGTGCCAGCAGCCCCAGACTAGCGGGAAGCACCGGGGAGCTGTTTTTT
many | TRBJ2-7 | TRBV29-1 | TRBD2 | CSVQRTSGGSYEQYF | TGCAGCGTTCAAAGGACTAGCGGGGGGTCCTACGAGCAGTACTTC
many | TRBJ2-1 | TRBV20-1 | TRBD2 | CSALGPSGDQSEQFF | TGCAGTGCCCTAGGTCCGAGCGGGGATCAGAGTGAGCAGTTCTTC
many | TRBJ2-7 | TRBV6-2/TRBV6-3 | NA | CASTFPPREQYF | TGTGCCAGCACCTTTCCACCCAGGGAGCAGTACTTC
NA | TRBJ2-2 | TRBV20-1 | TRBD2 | CCASNLAEITGELFF | TGCTGTGCTAGTAACCTAGCGGAAATCACCGGGGAGCTGTTTTTT
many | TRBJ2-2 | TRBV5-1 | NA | CASSLERLASGELFF | TGCGCCAGCAGCTTGGAGAGGCTAGCGTCCGGGGAGCTGTTTTTT